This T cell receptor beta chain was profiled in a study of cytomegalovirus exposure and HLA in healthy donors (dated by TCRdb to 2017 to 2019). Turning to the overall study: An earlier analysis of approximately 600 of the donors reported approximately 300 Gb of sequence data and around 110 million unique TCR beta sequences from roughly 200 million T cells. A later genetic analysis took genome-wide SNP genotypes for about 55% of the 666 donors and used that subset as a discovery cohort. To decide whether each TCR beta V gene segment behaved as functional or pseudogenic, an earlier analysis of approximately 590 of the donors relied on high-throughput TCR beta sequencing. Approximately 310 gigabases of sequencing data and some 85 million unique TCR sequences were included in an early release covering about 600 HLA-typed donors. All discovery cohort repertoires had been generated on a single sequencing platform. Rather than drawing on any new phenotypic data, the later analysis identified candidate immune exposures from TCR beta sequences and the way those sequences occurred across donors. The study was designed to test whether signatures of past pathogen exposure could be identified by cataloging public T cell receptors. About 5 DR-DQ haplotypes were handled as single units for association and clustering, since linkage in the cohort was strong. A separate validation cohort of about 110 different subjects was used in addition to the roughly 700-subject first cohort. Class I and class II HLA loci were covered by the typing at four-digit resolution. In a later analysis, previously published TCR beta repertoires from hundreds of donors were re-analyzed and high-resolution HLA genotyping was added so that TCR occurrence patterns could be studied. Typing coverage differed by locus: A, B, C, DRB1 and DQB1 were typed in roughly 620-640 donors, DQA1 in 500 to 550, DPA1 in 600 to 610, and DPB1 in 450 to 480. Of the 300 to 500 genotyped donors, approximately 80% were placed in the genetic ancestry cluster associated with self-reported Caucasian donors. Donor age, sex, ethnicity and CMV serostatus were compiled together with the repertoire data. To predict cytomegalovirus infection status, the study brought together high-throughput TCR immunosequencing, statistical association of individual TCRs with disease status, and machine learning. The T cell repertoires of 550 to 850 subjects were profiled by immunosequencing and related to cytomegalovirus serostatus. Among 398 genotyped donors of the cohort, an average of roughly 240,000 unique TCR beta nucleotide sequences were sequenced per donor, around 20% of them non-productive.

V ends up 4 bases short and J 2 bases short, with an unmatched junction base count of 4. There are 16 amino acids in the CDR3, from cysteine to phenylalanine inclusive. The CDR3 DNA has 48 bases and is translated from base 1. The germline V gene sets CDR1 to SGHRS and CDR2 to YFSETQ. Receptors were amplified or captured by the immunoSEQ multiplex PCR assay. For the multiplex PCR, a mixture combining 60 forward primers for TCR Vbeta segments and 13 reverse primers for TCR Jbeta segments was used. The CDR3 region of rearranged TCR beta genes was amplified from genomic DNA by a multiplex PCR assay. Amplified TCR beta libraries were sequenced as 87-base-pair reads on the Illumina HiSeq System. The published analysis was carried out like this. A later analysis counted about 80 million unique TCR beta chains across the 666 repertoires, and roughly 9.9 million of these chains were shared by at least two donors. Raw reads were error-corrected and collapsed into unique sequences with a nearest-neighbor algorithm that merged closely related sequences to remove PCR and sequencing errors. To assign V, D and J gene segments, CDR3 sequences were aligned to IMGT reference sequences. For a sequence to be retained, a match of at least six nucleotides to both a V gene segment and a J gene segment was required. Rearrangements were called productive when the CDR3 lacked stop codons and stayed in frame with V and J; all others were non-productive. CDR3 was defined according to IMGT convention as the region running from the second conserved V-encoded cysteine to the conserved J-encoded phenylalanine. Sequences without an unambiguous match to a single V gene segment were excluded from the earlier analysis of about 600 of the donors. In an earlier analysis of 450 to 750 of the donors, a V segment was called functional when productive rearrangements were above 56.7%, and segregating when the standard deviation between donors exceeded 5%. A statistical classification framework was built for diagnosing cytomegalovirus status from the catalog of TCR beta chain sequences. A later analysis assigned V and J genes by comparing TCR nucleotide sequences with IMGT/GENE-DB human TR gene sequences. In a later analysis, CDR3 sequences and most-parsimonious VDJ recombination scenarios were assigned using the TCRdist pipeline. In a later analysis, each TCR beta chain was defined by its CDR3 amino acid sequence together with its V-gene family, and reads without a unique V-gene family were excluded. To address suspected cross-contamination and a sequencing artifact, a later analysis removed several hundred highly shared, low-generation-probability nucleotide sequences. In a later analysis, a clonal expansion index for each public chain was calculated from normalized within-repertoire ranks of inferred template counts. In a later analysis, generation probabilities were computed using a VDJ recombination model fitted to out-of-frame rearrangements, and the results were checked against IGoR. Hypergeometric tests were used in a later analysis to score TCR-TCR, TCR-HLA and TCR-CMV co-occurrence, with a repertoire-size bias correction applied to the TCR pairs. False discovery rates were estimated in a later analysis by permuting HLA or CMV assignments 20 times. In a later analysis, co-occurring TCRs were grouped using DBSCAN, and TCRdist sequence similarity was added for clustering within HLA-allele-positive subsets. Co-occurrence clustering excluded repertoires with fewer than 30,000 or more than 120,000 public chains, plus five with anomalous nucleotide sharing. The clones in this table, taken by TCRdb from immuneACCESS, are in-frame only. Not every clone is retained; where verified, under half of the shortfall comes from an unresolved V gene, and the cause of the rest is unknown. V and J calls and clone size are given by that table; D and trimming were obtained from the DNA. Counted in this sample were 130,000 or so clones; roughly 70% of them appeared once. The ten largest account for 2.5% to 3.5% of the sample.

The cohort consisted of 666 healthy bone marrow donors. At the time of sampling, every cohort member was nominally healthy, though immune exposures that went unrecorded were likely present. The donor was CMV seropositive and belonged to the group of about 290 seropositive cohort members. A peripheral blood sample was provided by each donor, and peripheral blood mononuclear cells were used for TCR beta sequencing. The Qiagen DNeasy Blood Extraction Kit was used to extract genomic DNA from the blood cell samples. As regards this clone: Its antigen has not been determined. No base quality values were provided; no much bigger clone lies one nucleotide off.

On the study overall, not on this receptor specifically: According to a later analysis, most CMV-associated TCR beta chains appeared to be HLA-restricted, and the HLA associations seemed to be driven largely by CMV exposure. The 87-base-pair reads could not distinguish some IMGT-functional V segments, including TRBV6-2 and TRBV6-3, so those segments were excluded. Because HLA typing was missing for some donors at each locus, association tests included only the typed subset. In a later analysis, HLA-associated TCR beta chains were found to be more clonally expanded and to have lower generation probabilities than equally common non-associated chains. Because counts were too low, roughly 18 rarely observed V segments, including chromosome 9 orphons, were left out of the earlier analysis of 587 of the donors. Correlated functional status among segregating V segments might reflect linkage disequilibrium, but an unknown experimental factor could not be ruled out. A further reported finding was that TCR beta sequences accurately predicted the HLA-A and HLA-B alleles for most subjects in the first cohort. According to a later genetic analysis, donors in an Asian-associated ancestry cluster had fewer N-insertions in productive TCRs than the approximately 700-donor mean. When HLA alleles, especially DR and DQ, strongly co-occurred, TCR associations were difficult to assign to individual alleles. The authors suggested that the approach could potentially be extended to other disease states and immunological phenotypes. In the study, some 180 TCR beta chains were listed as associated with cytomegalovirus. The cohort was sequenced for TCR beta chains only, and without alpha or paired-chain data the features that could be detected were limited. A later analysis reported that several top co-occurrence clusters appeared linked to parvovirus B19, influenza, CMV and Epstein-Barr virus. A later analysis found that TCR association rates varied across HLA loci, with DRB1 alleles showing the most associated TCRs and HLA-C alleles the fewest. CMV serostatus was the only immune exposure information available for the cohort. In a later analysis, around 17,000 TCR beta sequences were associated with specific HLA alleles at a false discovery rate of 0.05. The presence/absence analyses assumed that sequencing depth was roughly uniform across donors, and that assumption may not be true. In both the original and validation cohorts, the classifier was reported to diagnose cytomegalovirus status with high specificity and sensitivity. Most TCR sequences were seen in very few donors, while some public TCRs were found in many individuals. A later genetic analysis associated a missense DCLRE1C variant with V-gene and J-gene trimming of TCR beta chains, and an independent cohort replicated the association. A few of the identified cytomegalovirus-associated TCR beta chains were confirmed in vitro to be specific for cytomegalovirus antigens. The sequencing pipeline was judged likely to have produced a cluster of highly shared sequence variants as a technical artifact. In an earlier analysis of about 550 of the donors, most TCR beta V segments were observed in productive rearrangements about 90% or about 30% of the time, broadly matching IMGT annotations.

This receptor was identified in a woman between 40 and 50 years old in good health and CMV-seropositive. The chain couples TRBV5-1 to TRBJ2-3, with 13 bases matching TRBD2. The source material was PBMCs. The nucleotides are TGCGCCAGCAGCCCGGGACTAGCGGGGACCACAGATACGCAGTATTTT. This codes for CASSPGLAGTTDTQYF.